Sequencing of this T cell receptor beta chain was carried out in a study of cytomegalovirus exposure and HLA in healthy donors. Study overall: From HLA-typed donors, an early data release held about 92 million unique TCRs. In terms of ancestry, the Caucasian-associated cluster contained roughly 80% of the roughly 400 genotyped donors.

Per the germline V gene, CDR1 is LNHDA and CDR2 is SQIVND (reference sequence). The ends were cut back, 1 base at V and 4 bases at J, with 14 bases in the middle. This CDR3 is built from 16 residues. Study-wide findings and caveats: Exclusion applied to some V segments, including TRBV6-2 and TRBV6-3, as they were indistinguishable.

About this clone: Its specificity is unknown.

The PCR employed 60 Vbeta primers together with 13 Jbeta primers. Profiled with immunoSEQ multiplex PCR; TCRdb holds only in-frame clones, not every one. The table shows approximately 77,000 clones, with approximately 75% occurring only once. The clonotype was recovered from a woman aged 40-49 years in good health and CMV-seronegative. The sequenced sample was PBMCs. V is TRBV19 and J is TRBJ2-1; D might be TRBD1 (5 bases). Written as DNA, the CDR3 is TGTGCCAGTAGTATAGGAGGACCAACAGGTTACAATGAGCAGTTCTTC. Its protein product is CASSIGGPTGYNEQFF.